One TCR beta chain is described in this entry. CDR3 length equals 16 residues. V gave up 4 bases and J gave up 1 base; unmatched junction bases: 6. Germline V gives CDR1 SGHRS, CDR2 YFSETQ. The data were obtained in a study of shared clonotypes between healthy human individuals. The data were produced by immunoSEQ multiplex PCR, yet TCRdb's version contains in-frame clones alone and is incomplete. The sample lists some 1,100,000 clones; about 80% were seen once. The clonotype comes from a man aged 18 to 30 in good health. Some clones in this sample may be carry-over from other donors' samples. This sequence joins TRBV5-1 and TRBJ2-4; 9 bases are shared with TRBD1. Sequencing was carried out using memory CD4+ T cells from PBMCs. Subset here: CD45RA-negative fraction. The CDR3 loop is CASSRTGVVAKNIQYF. The CDR3 DNA follows: TGCGCCAGCAGCAGGACAGGGGTAGTGGCCAAAAACATTCAGTACTTC.